A selection of T cell receptor beta chains follows, all from one sample in a study of cytomegalovirus exposure and HLA in healthy donors. Libraries were prepared by immunoSEQ multiplex PCR; TCRdb keeps only in-frame clonotypes and omits some of them. The data contain 100,000 to 150,000 clones, roughly 80% of them seen just once; the ten biggest clones take up roughly 7%. The sequenced sample was PBMCs. The source is a male donor in good health and CMV-seronegative. The CDR3 runs from the conserved cysteine through the conserved F or W. The D gene is left open where the match is weak. Clone size is not always given. Where it is, it says once, few, many or a class for expanded clones.

D	size	V	J	CDR3	DNA
-	once	TRBV19	TRBJ2-3	CASRPRGTSTDTQYF	TGTGCCAGTAGACCCAGGGGCACTAGCACAGATACGCAGTATTTT
TRBD2	-	TRBV25-1	TRBJ2-3	CASSAQREVLGTDTQYF	TGTGCCAGCAGTGCCCAGCGGGAGGTACTCGGCACAGATACGCAGTATTTT
-	-	TRBV30	TRBJ1-3	CAWRPGGARNTIYF	TGTGCCTGGAGACCCGGGGGGGCCAGAAACACCATATATTTT
TRBD1	-	TRBV7-9	TRBJ2-1	CASSLKTGTGGEQFF	TGTGCCAGCAGCCTAAAGACCGGGACAGGGGGTGAGCAGTTCTTC
-	few	TRBV7-6	TRBJ2-6	CASSSKGRGTNFSGANVLTF	TGTGCCAGCAGCTCTAAGGGCAGGGGAACGAATTTCTCTGGGGCCAACGTCCTGACTTTC
TRBD1	-	TRBV15	TRBJ2-7	CATSRGRGTGGARFYEQYF	TGTGCCACCAGCAGAGGACGGGGGACAGGGGGCGCGAGGTTCTACGAGCAGTACTTC
-	-	TRBV7-7	TRBJ1-1	CASSRTENTEAFF	TGTGCTAGCAGCCGGACAGAGAACACTGAAGCTTTCTTT
-	few	TRBV18	TRBJ2-2	CASSPGGANTGELFF	TGTGCCAGCTCACCCGGGGGAGCGAACACCGGGGAGCTGTTTTTT
-	few	TRBV5-6	TRBJ2-6	CASSLEYAETGANVLTF	TGTGCCAGCAGCTTGGAGTATGCGGAGACTGGGGCCAACGTCCTGACTTTC
-	few	TRBV7-8	TRBJ2-6	CASSSAPHYREGGANVLTF	TGTGCCAGCAGCTCAGCCCCTCATTATAGAGAGGGAGGGGCCAACGTCCTGACTTTC